The 28 T cell receptor beta chains listed next were all sequenced from one sample in a study of cytomegalovirus exposure and HLA in healthy donors. The PCR employed 60 Vbeta primers together with 13 Jbeta primers. Clones were sequenced by immunoSEQ multiplex PCR, and TCRdb holds only the in-frame ones, with some missing. Among just under 95,000 clones listed, 81% were seen once. The sequencing input was PBMCs. Every receptor here comes from a human donor in good health.

This chain links TRBV19 with TRBJ1-2, with TRBD1 matching 9 bases. Germline V gene lookup returns CDR1 LNHDA and CDR2 SQIVND (reference sequence). Losses at the gene ends were 6 bases for V and 7 bases for J; bases not matched to a gene: 3. This CDR3 spans 12 amino acids. In DNA, the CDR3 is TGTGCCAGTAGGGACAGGGGAAGTGGCTACACCTTC. Its translation: CASRDRGSGYTF.

Concerning this clone: Germline is not matched at one junction end, which may reflect a read error. The chain is built from TRBV7-2 and TRBJ2-5; the D is unclear. This CDR3 has 13 residues. Germline V lookup: CDR1 SGHTA, CDR2 FQGNSA. The CDR3 spells CASSLVTKEPQYF. Here the CDR3 DNA reads TGTGCCAGCAGCTTAGTAACTAAAGAGCCCCAGTACTTC. The variable domain in full, completed from reference TRBV7-2 and TRBJ2-5, reads GAGVSQSPSNKVTEKGKDVELRCDPISGHTALYWYRQSLGQGLEFLIYFQGNSAPDKSGLPSDRFSAERTGGSVSTLTIQRTQQEDSAVYLCASSLVTKEPQYFGPGTRLLVL.

The chain couples TRBV2 to TRBJ2-1; TRBD2 matches 14 bases. Unmatched junction bases numbered 16, after V lost 6 bases and J lost 9 bases. The CDR3 length is 18 residues. The germline gives CDR1 SNHLY, CDR2 FYNNEI. The CDR3 region has the DNA TGTGCCAGCAGCGCCCCCTCCGGGACTAGCGGGAGTAGGGGTGAGCAGTTCTTC. Encoded protein: CASSAPSGTSGSRGEQFF. The variable domain in full, completed from reference TRBV2 and TRBJ2-1, reads EPEVTQTPSHQVTQMGQEVILRCVPISNHLYFYWYRQILGQKVEFLVSFYNNEISEKSEIFDDQFSVERPDGSNFTLKIRSTKLEDSAMYFCASSAPSGTSGSRGEQFFGPGTRLTVL.

The chain joins TRBV30 to TRBJ1-2, with no clear D. Germline assignment: CDR1 GTSNPN and CDR2 SVGIG (reference sequence). Trimming took off 1 base at V and 2 bases at J, with 8 bases between the two ends. CDR3 length equals 13 residues. The chain's CDR3 is CAWSGGRNYGYTF. The CDR3 DNA sequence: TGTGCCTGGAGTGGCGGGAGGAACTATGGCTACACCTTC.

This clone was seen once. The V call is TRBV29-1, the J call TRBJ1-2; a possible D gene is TRBD1 (6 bases). Deletions cut 2 bases from V and 3 bases from J, with 10 bases between. This CDR3 is built from 13 residues. CDR1 and CDR2 from the germline V gene are SQVTM and ANQGSEA. Here the CDR3 DNA reads TGCAGCGTTGAAACAGGGAGGGACTATGGCTACACCTTC. This encodes CSVETGRDYGYTF.

The chain is built from TRBV25-1 and TRBJ2-7; D not resolved. Germline CDR1 MGHDK, CDR2 SYGVNS. This CDR3 is 12 amino acids long. Trimming removed 6 bases at V and 6 bases at J, with 12 bases between. The CDR3 sequence is CASSPPASEQYF. The CDR3, as DNA: TGTGCCAGCAGCCCCCCCGCCAGCGAGCAGTACTTC.

The V gene is TRBV11-2, the J gene TRBJ2-1; 7 nucleotides match TRBD1. From germline, CDR1 is SGHAT and CDR2 FQNNGV. The V segment lost 6 bases and the J segment 6 bases; nucleotides outside the gene matches: 8. CDR3 length equals 14 residues. CDR3 sequence (DNA): TGTGCCAGCAGTATTACAGGGGTGGTCAATGAGCAGTTCTTC. Its protein product is CASSITGVVNEQFF.

J is TRBJ1-6 and V is TRBV7-2; TRBD1 aligns across 8 bases. CDR1 and CDR2 from the germline V gene are SGHTA and FQGNSA. The CDR3 covers 15 residues. After removal of 5 bases from V and 13 bases from J, the junction contained 13 bases not matched to a gene. The CDR3 DNA sequence: TGTGCCAGCAGCGGGGACAGGCCCAGGCCATCGCCCCTCCACTTT. Its protein is CASSGDRPRPSPLHF.

V is TRBV10-3 and J is TRBJ1-4; D remains unclear. V lost 10 bases and J 4 bases, leaving 7 bases between the germline ends. CDR3 length: 11 residues. CDR1 ENHRY and CDR2 SYGVKD come from the germline V gene. CDR3 nucleotides: TGTGCCACCGAGGGTAATGAAAAACTGTTTTTT. Protein sequence: CATEGNEKLFF.

In its sample, this clone was seen a few times. This chain joins TRBV10-2 and TRBJ2-3, with 7 nucleotides matching TRBD1. Germline lookup yields CDR1 WSHSY and CDR2 SAAADI. The CDR3 is 13 amino acids. V was pared by 4 bases and J by 6 bases, with 4 bases of the junction left unmatched. The CDR3 sequence: CASSVRGLDTQYF. CDR3 sequence (DNA): TGCGCCAGCAGTGTGAGGGGGCTGGATACGCAGTATTTT.

This chain uses TRBV30 with TRBJ2-7; TRBD2 is a possible D gene (5 bases). CDR3 size: 13 residues. Germline V gene sequence: CDR1 GTSNPN, CDR2 SVGIG (reference sequence). V lost 4 bases and J lost 5, with 15 bases in between. The CDR3 nucleotides are TGTGCCTGGACCCCAAGGTCCGGGGACGAGCAGTACTTC. As protein: CAWTPRSGDEQYF.

The table lists this clone with a few counts. This chain uses TRBV6-5 with TRBJ1-5, with 8 bases aligning to TRBD1. Germline V CDR1 and CDR2: MNHEY, SVGAGI. After removal of 5 bases from V and 5 bases from J, the junction contained 8 bases not matched to a gene. CDR3 length: 15 residues. This CDR3 is CASSQPRGPDQPQHF. The DNA for the CDR3 is TGTGCCAGCAGTCAACCCAGGGGGCCCGATCAGCCCCAGCATTTT.

The chain has TRBV6-5 and TRBJ1-5, with D hard to call. This CDR3 comprises 13 residues. CDR1 and CDR2 (germline): MNHEY, SVGAGI. Trimming pared 6 bases from V and 0 bases from J, leaving 6 bases between. CDR3 sequence reads: CASSDTSNQPQHF. CDR3 nucleotide sequence: TGTGCCAGCAGCGACACTAGCAATCAGCCCCAGCATTTT.

This chain uses TRBV29-1 with TRBJ1-2; D is possibly TRBD1 (5 bases). The CDR3 consists of 13 residues. Germline CDR1 SQVTM, CDR2 ANQGSEA. Trimming took off 6 bases at V and 4 bases at J, with 15 bases between the two ends. The CDR3 here is CSVLSTVSYGYTF. The CDR3 region has the DNA TGCAGCGTGCTTTCGACAGTGAGCTATGGCTACACCTTC.

The rearrangement links TRBV7-6 to TRBJ1-1; unclear D gene. The CDR3 sequence is 15 residues long. CDR1 is SGHVS, CDR2 FNYEAQ, per germline. V was pared by 2 bases and J by 0 bases, with 10 bases between. The CDR3 reads CASSLSAGMNTEAFF. As DNA, the CDR3 is TGTGCCAGCAGCTTAAGTGCGGGAATGAACACTGAAGCTTTCTTT.

The chain has TRBV19 and TRBJ1-1, with 8 bases lining up with TRBD1. The CDR3 is 15 residues long. Germline V gene data show CDR1 as LNHDA and CDR2 as SQIVND (reference sequence). V gave up 3 bases and J gave up 4 bases; unmatched junction bases: 7. The DNA for the CDR3 is TGTGCCAGTAGTATGGTTACAGGGGGGGTCACTGAAGCTTTCTTT. Translation: CASSMVTGGVTEAFF.

The gene calls are TRBV7-8 and TRBJ2-1; TRBD2 matches at 8 bases. The ends lost 5 bases at V and 0 bases at J; junction bases unmatched: 9. Germline loops: CDR1 SGHVS, CDR2 FQNEAQ. This CDR3 has 17 residues. CDR3 nucleotide sequence: TGTGCCAGCAGCCCCACCCAGCGGGGGAGCTCCTACAATGAGCAGTTCTTC. Protein: CASSPTQRGSSYNEQFF.

This rearrangement joins TRBV7-8 to TRBJ2-3; no clear D gene. The germline gives CDR1 SGHVS, CDR2 FQNEAQ. There are 14 residues in the CDR3. V lost 2 bases, J lost 0 bases, and 6 bases lay in between. The CDR3 DNA reads TGTGCCAGCAGCTTACAGATTAGCACAGATACGCAGTATTTT. It yields the protein CASSLQISTDTQYF.

The chain has TRBV7-2 and TRBJ1-5, with a possible D match to TRBD1 (5 bases). Trimming left V 3 bases short and J 7 bases short, with 7 bases between. Germline loops: CDR1 SGHTA, CDR2 FQGNSA. CDR3 length: 12 residues. The CDR3 DNA follows: TGTGCCAGCAGCTTCCAGGGCCAGCCCCAGCATTTT. Its translation: CASSFQGQPQHF.

The chain links TRBV4-1 to TRBJ2-7; D possibly corresponds to TRBD2 (7 bases). V lost 3 bases, J lost 6 bases, and 15 bases lay in between. This CDR3 has 14 amino acids. Germline CDR1 is MGHRA and CDR2 is YSYEKL. The CDR3: CASSHPRGAGEQYF. The CDR3 DNA sequence: TGCGCCAGCAGCCATCCTCGGGGGGCTGGCGAGCAGTACTTC.

Only one count was recorded for this clone. The chain joins TRBV19 to TRBJ1-5, with a tentative D call TRBD1 (5 bases). The V and J ends lost 6 bases and 4 bases respectively, with 16 bases between them. The CDR3 extends over 15 amino acids. Germline CDR1 is LNHDA and CDR2 is SQIVND (reference sequence). This CDR3 reads CASRWRQGGNQPQHF. The CDR3 DNA is TGTGCCAGTAGATGGCGGCAGGGAGGAAATCAGCCCCAGCATTTT.

The V call is TRBV4-2, the J call TRBJ2-3, with TRBD2 identical over 9 bases. The V gene end was trimmed by 1 base and the J gene end by 8 bases; junction bases not matched to a gene: 7. CDR1 and CDR2 (germline): LGHNA, YNFKEQ. CDR3 length equals 15 residues. The CDR3 here is CASSQVRGSGGTQYF. CDR3 DNA: TGTGCCAGCAGCCAAGTCCGGGGTAGCGGGGGTACGCAGTATTTT.

J is TRBJ1-6 and V is TRBV14; TRBD1 matches 9 bases. The ends lost 2 bases at V and 10 bases at J; junction bases unmatched: 6. The germline V gene encodes CDR1 SGHDN and CDR2 FVKESK. The CDR3 has 15 residues. The CDR3 spells CASSQTTGGWSPLHF. The CDR3 region has the DNA TGTGCCAGCAGCCAAACGACAGGGGGTTGGTCACCCCTCCACTTT.

This chain's CDR3 is CASSGWGQASYEQYF. CDR3 nucleotides: TGCGCCAGCAGCGGATGGGGACAGGCATCTTACGAGCAGTACTTC. The rearrangement links TRBV5-1 to TRBJ2-5; 8 bases map to TRBD1. The J call is in doubt because the DNA end fits TRBJ2-7 better. Germline-derived CDR1 and CDR2 are SGHRS and YFSETQ. The CDR3 totals 15 residues.

V is TRBV30 and J is TRBJ1-4; D perhaps matches TRBD1 (5 bases). This CDR3 has 14 residues. CDR1 is GTSNPN and CDR2 is SVGIG in the germline V gene (reference sequence). Trimming removed 0 bases from V and 3 bases from J, with 8 bases in between. CDR3 sequence reads: CAWSVGGANEKLFF. CDR3 sequence (DNA): TGTGCCTGGAGTGTTGGGGGGGCTAATGAAAAACTGTTTTTT.

There are a few counts of this clone. The chain employs TRBV28 and TRBJ2-5, with 11 bases that match TRBD2. The trim removed 5 bases at V and 5 bases at J, leaving 10 bases unmatched. The germline V gene encodes CDR1 MDHEN and CDR2 SYDVKM. The CDR3 is 16 amino acids. CDR3 sequence: CASSPSGTSGRETQYF. The CDR3 bases are TGTGCCAGCAGTCCCTCGGGGACTAGCGGAAGGGAGACCCAGTACTTC.

The chain uses TRBV5-6 and TRBJ2-5, with 10 nucleotides matching TRBD1. With V trimmed by 2 bases and J by 5 bases, 6 bases remained unmatched. Per germline, CDR1 SGHDT and CDR2 YYEEEE. The CDR3 is 15 residues long. The CDR3 reads CASSFGQGGGETQYF. CDR3 in DNA: TGTGCCAGCAGCTTCGGACAGGGGGGCGGCGAGACCCAGTACTTC.

This rearrangement joins TRBV4-3 to TRBJ1-3, with a possible D match to TRBD1 (5 bases). The CDR3 has 16 residues. V was shortened by 3 bases and J by 0 bases, with 12 bases between the two germline ends. Germline V gives CDR1 LGHNA, CDR2 YSLEER. CDR3 DNA sequence: TGCGCCAGCAGCCAGGGGGACTTTAACTCTGGAAACACCATATATTTT. Encoded protein: CASSQGDFNSGNTIYF.